The source of this T cell receptor (beta chain) is a study of T cells after yellow fever vaccination. Whole-study findings and limits: Shared CD4/CD8 clonotypes were a small share, likely from convergent recombination. A large majority of primary-vaccination clones showed up again after the booster (96% CD4, about 87% CD8).

On this clonotype itself: The antigen is unknown.

This CDR3 has 15 residues. V was pared by 0 bases and J by 4 bases, with 5 bases of the junction left unmatched. Per germline, CDR1 SGHNT and CDR2 YYREEE (reference sequence). Production of TCR cDNA was by 5'RACE template switching, which also added a universal primer site and UMIs. TCRdb re-called the 5' RACE reads through MiXCR, storing one row per CDR3 protein. The sample yields 250,000 to 300,000 distinct CDR3 sequences, around 9.3% seen once. The clonotype originates from a man aged 18 to 29 who received the YFV17D yellow fever vaccine. The chain recombines TRBV5-4 with TRBJ1-1; 8 bases map to TRBD1. The sequencing here drew on CD4+ T cells sorted from PBMCs, taken 5 days after the yellow fever booster vaccination. CDR3 region: CASSLDFTGGTEAFF. The CDR3 bases are TGTGCCAGCAGCTTGGATTTCACAGGGGGCACTGAAGCTTTCTTT.